This T cell receptor beta chain was documented in a study of cytomegalovirus exposure and HLA in healthy donors. Study as a whole: T cells numbering about 179 million yielded more than 100 million unique TCR beta sequences in an earlier analysis. Study conclusions and caveats: With later analysis, a missense DCLRE1C variant became linked to TCR beta V- and J-gene trimming.

The PCR employed 60 Vbeta primers together with 13 Jbeta primers. Repertoires were generated with immunoSEQ multiplex PCR, while TCRdb's copy carries only in-frame clones and drops some. The sample yields approximately 110,000 clones, around 77% seen once. To note about this clone: Its antigen is not known.

The germline CDR1 and CDR2 sequences are SEHNR and FQNEAQ (reference sequence). This CDR3 region has 15 residues. V lost 0 bases, J lost 1 base, and 9 bases lay in between. This chain uses TRBV7-9 with TRBJ1-2, with D possibly being TRBD1 (6 bases). This TCR came from a human donor in good health. The sequencing input was PBMCs. The CDR3 DNA sequence: TGTGCCAGCAGCTTAGCGGGACACAATAACTATGGCTACACCTTC. Its translation is CASSLAGHNNYGYTF.